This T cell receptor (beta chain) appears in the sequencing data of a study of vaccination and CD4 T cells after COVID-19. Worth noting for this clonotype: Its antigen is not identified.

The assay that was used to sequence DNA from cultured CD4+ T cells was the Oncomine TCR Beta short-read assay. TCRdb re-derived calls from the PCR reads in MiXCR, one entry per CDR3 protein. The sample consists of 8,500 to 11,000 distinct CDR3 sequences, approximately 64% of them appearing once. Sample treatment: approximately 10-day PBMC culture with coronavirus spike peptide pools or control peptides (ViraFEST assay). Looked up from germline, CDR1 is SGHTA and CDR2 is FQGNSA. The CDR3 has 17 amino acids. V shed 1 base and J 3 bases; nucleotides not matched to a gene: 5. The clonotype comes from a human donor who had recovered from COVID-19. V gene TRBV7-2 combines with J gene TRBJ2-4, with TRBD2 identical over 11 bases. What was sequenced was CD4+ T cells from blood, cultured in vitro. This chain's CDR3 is CASSLVSGRACKNIQYF. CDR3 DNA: TGTGCCAGCAGCTTAGTTAGCGGGAGGGCGTGCAAAAACATTCAGTACTTC. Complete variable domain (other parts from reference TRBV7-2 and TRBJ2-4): GAGVSQSPSNKVTEKGKDVELRCDPISGHTALYWYRQSLGQGLEFLIYFQGNSAPDKSGLPSDRFSAERTGGSVSTLTIQRTQQEDSAVYLCASSLVSGRACKNIQYFGAGTRLSVL.